What follows are 2 T cell receptor beta chains derived from one specimen sequenced in a study of CD8 T cells in ankylosing spondylitis. TCRdb re-called the 5' RACE reads through MiXCR, storing one row per CDR3 protein. In the table there are roughly 220,000 distinct CDR3 sequences, over 9.5% of which are singletons. Sequencing was done on a sample of blood, either unsorted or a sorted T cell fraction (not recorded which). These receptors all come from a male donor with ankylosing spondylitis or in good health (not recorded which).

This clonotype was seen ten or more times. V is TRBV6-1 and J is TRBJ2-4; D remains unclear. Germline loops: CDR1 MNHNS, CDR2 SASEGT. The CDR3 extends over 14 amino acids. V was trimmed by 6 bases and J by 0 bases, leaving 9 bases between them. The CDR3 protein is CASSPDLAKNIQYF. CDR3 nucleotide sequence: TGTGCCAGCAGCCCCGACCTAGCCAAAAACATTCAGTACTTC.

V and J are TRBV5-1 and TRBJ1-1; D is perhaps TRBD1 (5 bases). The germline CDR1 and CDR2 sequences are SGHRS and YFSETQ. V was trimmed by 0 bases and J by 0 bases, leaving 9 bases between them. This CDR3 spans 15 amino acids. The CDR3 DNA sequence: TGCGCCAGCAGCTTGGATGACAGAATGAACACTGAAGCTTTCTTT. It codes for CASSLDDRMNTEAFF.